Listed below are T cell receptor beta chains from one sample, sequenced in a study of T cells in Graves' hyperthyroidism and ophthalmopathy. One entry per CDR3 protein, called by TCRdb with MiXCR from the multiplex PCR reads. The repertoire includes 350,000 to 400,000 distinct CDR3 sequences, more than 11% of them detected once, and 11% sits in the top ten. Sequencing used blood. These receptors were obtained from a woman aged 55-70 years with Graves' hyperthyroidism. Each CDR3 is given without its conserved first and last residue. Each record gives: J gene, D gene, V gene, CDR3 protein. A D gene is named only where the DNA matches it firmly.

j_call: TRBJ2-1; d_call: TRBD1; v_call: TRBV28; cdr3_aa: AASGQGASEQF
j_call: TRBJ1-5; d_call: -; v_call: TRBV7-2; cdr3_aa: ASSPFGQPQH
j_call: TRBJ1-1; d_call: -; v_call: TRBV12-3/TRBV12-4; cdr3_aa: ASSLVLRGLLGANTEAF
j_call: TRBJ2-6; d_call: -; v_call: TRBV27; cdr3_aa: ASSTAVGANVLT
j_call: TRBJ2-7; d_call: TRBD2; v_call: TRBV7-9; cdr3_aa: ASSPRLAGAPEQY
j_call: TRBJ2-5; d_call: TRBD1; v_call: TRBV5-6; cdr3_aa: ASSLGATGRWETQY
j_call: TRBJ2-2; d_call: TRBD2; v_call: TRBV6-5; cdr3_aa: ASSYGLAGDRAGELF
j_call: TRBJ1-4; d_call: TRBD1; v_call: TRBV2; cdr3_aa: ASNLQGAGEKLF
j_call: TRBJ2-1; d_call: -; v_call: TRBV18; cdr3_aa: ASSPESSYNEQF
j_call: TRBJ1-2; d_call: -; v_call: TRBV19; cdr3_aa: ASRRSGGDGGYT
j_call: TRBJ2-5; d_call: -; v_call: TRBV19; cdr3_aa: ASSIVNRQETQY
j_call: TRBJ1-5; d_call: -; v_call: TRBV3-1; cdr3_aa: ASSQDTQFNQPQH
j_call: TRBJ1-2; d_call: -; v_call: TRBV20-1; cdr3_aa: SALGGTIYGYT
j_call: TRBJ2-7; d_call: TRBD1; v_call: TRBV2; cdr3_aa: ASSEGGQGAHEQY
j_call: TRBJ2-5; d_call: -; v_call: TRBV7-2; cdr3_aa: ASSLPGHTPMGTQY
j_call: TRBJ2-1; d_call: TRBD2; v_call: TRBV20-1; cdr3_aa: SARDRASGYNEQF
j_call: TRBJ2-7; d_call: -; v_call: TRBV19; cdr3_aa: ASSITPAGKDGEQY
j_call: TRBJ2-7; d_call: TRBD2; v_call: TRBV19; cdr3_aa: TSSTRTSGSSYEQY
j_call: TRBJ2-1; d_call: TRBD2; v_call: TRBV14; cdr3_aa: ASSQGAGAYNEQF
j_call: TRBJ2-1; d_call: -; v_call: TRBV29-1; cdr3_aa: SVTQVRRNEQF
j_call: TRBJ2-7; d_call: -; v_call: TRBV30; cdr3_aa: AWGLTTYEQY
j_call: TRBJ2-5; d_call: TRBD2; v_call: TRBV4-1; cdr3_aa: ASSQTMGLAGAEY
j_call: TRBJ1-1; d_call: -; v_call: TRBV29-1; cdr3_aa: SGRDTNTEAF
j_call: TRBJ2-5; d_call: TRBD2; v_call: TRBV7-9; cdr3_aa: ASTAGLAGVGRQETQY
j_call: TRBJ2-2; d_call: -; v_call: TRBV24-1; cdr3_aa: ATSETGSRTGELF
j_call: TRBJ2-7; d_call: TRBD2; v_call: TRBV15; cdr3_aa: ATSRAWTSGSYEQY
j_call: TRBJ2-7; d_call: TRBD2; v_call: TRBV10-3; cdr3_aa: AISSGRVSYEQY
j_call: TRBJ1-3; d_call: TRBD1; v_call: TRBV28; cdr3_aa: ASSSTGSGSIGNTIY
j_call: TRBJ2-1; d_call: TRBD1; v_call: TRBV12-3/TRBV12-4; cdr3_aa: ASRNDRGVDEQF
j_call: TRBJ2-7; d_call: -; v_call: TRBV9; cdr3_aa: ASSVGTTFVEQY
j_call: TRBJ2-3; d_call: TRBD2; v_call: TRBV3-1; cdr3_aa: ASSTWTSGSSDTQY
j_call: TRBJ2-4; d_call: -; v_call: TRBV7-3; cdr3_aa: ASSWGATGIQY
j_call: TRBJ2-2; d_call: -; v_call: TRBV2; cdr3_aa: ASSANSPGELF
j_call: TRBJ1-1; d_call: TRBD1; v_call: TRBV2; cdr3_aa: ASWDRGLTEAF
j_call: TRBJ2-1; d_call: TRBD1; v_call: TRBV19; cdr3_aa: ASSMAGTVRINEQF
j_call: TRBJ2-1; d_call: TRBD1; v_call: TRBV11-2; cdr3_aa: ASSPRHGQGADEQF
j_call: TRBJ2-7; d_call: TRBD2; v_call: TRBV4-1; cdr3_aa: ASSQDGTRVNEQY
j_call: TRBJ2-3; d_call: -; v_call: TRBV3-1; cdr3_aa: ASSQEGFSTDTQY
j_call: TRBJ2-1; d_call: -; v_call: TRBV11-2; cdr3_aa: ASSLDRWGNEQF
j_call: TRBJ2-7; d_call: TRBD2; v_call: TRBV12-3/TRBV12-4; cdr3_aa: ASSPPGLTRGEQY
j_call: TRBJ2-7; d_call: -; v_call: TRBV18; cdr3_aa: ASSPGFGYEQY
j_call: TRBJ2-2; d_call: -; v_call: TRBV19; cdr3_aa: ASSIRAGTIATGELF
j_call: TRBJ2-3; d_call: TRBD2; v_call: TRBV10-3; cdr3_aa: AISEPSGRALTDTQY
j_call: TRBJ1-2; d_call: -; v_call: TRBV5-1; cdr3_aa: ASRGLYT
j_call: TRBJ2-1; d_call: TRBD1; v_call: TRBV12-5; cdr3_aa: AEAGQGDNEQF
j_call: TRBJ2-3; d_call: -; v_call: TRBV7-9; cdr3_aa: ASSGRLGSTDTQY
j_call: TRBJ2-7; d_call: -; v_call: TRBV6-1; cdr3_aa: ASSTSGQGVGVEQY
j_call: TRBJ1-2; d_call: TRBD1; v_call: TRBV4-1; cdr3_aa: ASSHPGGLDGYT
j_call: TRBJ1-5; d_call: TRBD1; v_call: TRBV28; cdr3_aa: ASSLSGGGNQPQH
j_call: TRBJ2-3; d_call: TRBD1; v_call: TRBV28; cdr3_aa: ASSLPGQGSDTQY
j_call: TRBJ2-4; d_call: TRBD1; v_call: TRBV5-1; cdr3_aa: ASSVRDREKNIQY
j_call: TRBJ1-1; d_call: -; v_call: TRBV12-3/TRBV12-4; cdr3_aa: ASNHRTADTEAF
j_call: TRBJ2-5; d_call: TRBD1; v_call: TRBV11-2; cdr3_aa: ASSLLGTGEY
j_call: TRBJ2-7; d_call: -; v_call: TRBV3-1; cdr3_aa: ASSPGVAAPYEQY
j_call: TRBJ2-3; d_call: TRBD2; v_call: TRBV12-3/TRBV12-4; cdr3_aa: ASSPTRTSRTDTQY
j_call: TRBJ2-1; d_call: -; v_call: TRBV20-1; cdr3_aa: SPGENHEQF